The 5 T cell receptor beta chains listed next were all sequenced from one sample in a study of T cell repertoires and HLA-DP antigens. Assay: immunoSEQ multiplex PCR; the TCRdb copy retains only in-frame clones and omits some. The data contain around 90,000 clones, about 89% of them singletons. What these receptors recognize is not known. Sample: CD4+ T cells from PBMCs. These receptors were collected from a man aged 50-60 years in good health and CMV-seronegative.

This chain joins TRBV18 and TRBJ2-6; D is ambiguous. CDR1 and CDR2 from the germline V gene are KGHSH and LQKENI. CDR3 size: 15 residues. With 3 bases removed from V and 0 bases from J, the gap between germline ends came to 6 bases. The CDR3 sequence: CASSPELSGANVLTF. As DNA, the CDR3 is TGTGCCAGCTCACCTGAGCTCTCTGGGGCCAACGTCCTGACTTTC.

This chain joins TRBV6-5 and TRBJ2-1; maybe TRBD1 (6 bases). Between the trimmed V and J ends, which lost 0 bases and 10 bases, there was a span of 10 bases. Germline V CDR1 and CDR2: MNHEY, SVGAGI. The CDR3 is 13 residues long. CDR3 DNA: TGTGCCAGCAGTTACTCGACTGGGACAGAGCAGTTCTTC. Protein product: CASSYSTGTEQFF.

The V call is TRBV20-1, the J call TRBJ2-3, with D perhaps matching TRBD2 (6 bases). The CDR3 sequence is 11 residues long. In germline, CDR1 is DFQATT, CDR2 SNEGSKA (reference sequence). The CDR3 loop is CSGRITDTQYF. The CDR3 DNA reads TGCAGCGGGAGAATTACAGATACGCAGTATTTT.

The rearrangement links TRBV7-9 to TRBJ2-5; TRBD2 matches at 14 bases. Losses at the gene ends were 5 bases for V and 2 bases for J; bases not matched to a gene: 7. CDR3 length: 17 amino acids. The V gene's germline CDR1 is SEHNR and CDR2 FQNEAQ (reference sequence). The CDR3 nucleotides are TGTGCCAGCAGCCAAGGGACTAGCGGGAGCCCTCAAGAGACCCAGTACTTC. Translated: CASSQGTSGSPQETQYF.

The V and J genes are TRBV28 and TRBJ1-1; TRBD1 matches 9 bases. Germline-derived CDR1 and CDR2 are MDHEN and SYDVKM. V lost 7 bases and J lost 3; bases outside the gene matches: 15. CDR3 length: 17 amino acids. The CDR3 coding sequence is TGTGCCAGCACTCTACCCCTCGGACAGGGGAGGGACACTGAAGCTTTCTTT. Its protein product is CASTLPLGQGRDTEAFF.